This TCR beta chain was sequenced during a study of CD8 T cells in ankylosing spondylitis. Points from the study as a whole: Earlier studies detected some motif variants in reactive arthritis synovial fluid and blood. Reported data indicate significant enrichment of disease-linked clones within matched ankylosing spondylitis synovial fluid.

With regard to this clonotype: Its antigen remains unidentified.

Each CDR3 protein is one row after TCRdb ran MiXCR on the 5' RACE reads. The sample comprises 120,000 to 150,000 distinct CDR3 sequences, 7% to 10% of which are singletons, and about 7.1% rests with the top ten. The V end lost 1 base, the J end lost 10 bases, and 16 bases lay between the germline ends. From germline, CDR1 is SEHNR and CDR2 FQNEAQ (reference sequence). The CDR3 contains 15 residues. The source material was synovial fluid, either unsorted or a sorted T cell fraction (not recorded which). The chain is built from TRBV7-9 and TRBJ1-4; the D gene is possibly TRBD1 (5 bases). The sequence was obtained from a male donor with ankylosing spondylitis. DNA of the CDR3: TGTGCCAGCAGCTTAGATTTTGCCGGGAGGGGAAAACTGTTTTTT. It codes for CASSLDFAGRGKLFF.